This T cell receptor beta chain appears in the sequencing data of a study of cytomegalovirus exposure and HLA in healthy donors. Concerning this clone: Its antigen remains unknown.

Primers for the PCR totalled 60 Vbeta and 13 Jbeta. The data were produced by immunoSEQ multiplex PCR, yet TCRdb's version contains in-frame clones alone and is incomplete. The data show approximately 71,000 clones, with about 78% seen just once and 12% held by the top ten. Points from the study as a whole: Later on, an analysis tied roughly 17,000 TCR beta sequences to HLA alleles at 0.05 false discovery rate. For most TCR beta V segments, an earlier analysis put the productive rate at about 87% or about 30% of the time. The authors reported that TCR beta sequences could predict HLA-A and HLA-B alleles. These predictions were accurate for most subjects in the first cohort. Confirmation was obtained in vitro that three CMV-associated chains are specific for CMV antigens.

Germline CDR1 and CDR2: MRHNA and SNTAGT. CDR3 length: 15 residues. J gave up 0 bases and V 3 bases, and 2 bases lay outside the gene matches. This sequence was found in a woman in her forties in good health and CMV-seropositive. Sequencing was performed on PBMCs. V usage is TRBV6-4 and J usage is TRBJ2-5; 9 bases are a match to TRBD2. The chain's CDR3 is CASSEIAGDQETQYF. The CDR3 bases are TGTGCCAGCAGTGAGATAGCGGGGGACCAAGAGACCCAGTACTTC.